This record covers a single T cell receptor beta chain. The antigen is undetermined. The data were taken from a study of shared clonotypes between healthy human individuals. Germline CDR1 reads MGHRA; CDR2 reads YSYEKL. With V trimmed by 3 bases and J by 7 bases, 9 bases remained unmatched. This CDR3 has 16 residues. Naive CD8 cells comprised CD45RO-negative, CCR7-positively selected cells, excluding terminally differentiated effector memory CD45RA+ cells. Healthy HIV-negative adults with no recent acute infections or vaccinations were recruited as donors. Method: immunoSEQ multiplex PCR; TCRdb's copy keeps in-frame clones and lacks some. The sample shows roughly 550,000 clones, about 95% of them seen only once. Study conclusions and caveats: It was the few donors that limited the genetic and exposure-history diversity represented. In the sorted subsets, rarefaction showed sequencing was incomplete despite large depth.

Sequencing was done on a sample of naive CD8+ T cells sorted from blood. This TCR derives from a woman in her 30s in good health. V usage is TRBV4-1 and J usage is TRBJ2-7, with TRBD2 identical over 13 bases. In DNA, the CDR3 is TGCGCCAGCAGCCAGTCCCCGGGACTAGCGGGAAAAGAGCAGTACTTC. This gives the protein CASSQSPGLAGKEQYF.